The entry that follows covers one T cell receptor (beta chain) sequence. It lacks a known antigen. No much larger clone is present one base from it, and per-base qualities are unavailable. These data belong to a study of CD8 T cells in Susac syndrome (dated by TCRdb to the late 2010s). As for the study more broadly: Whether CD8+ T cell activation and differentiation in Susac syndrome was antigen driven was tested using repertoire sequencing.

RNA was extracted using the RNeasy kit, and about 0.45 to 1 ug of the RNA was reverse transcribed with random hexamers. The immunoSEQ multiplex PCR assay, which covers 54 Vbeta and 13 Jbeta segments, was used to amplify TCR beta CDR3 regions. PCR amplification bias was corrected by using a synthetic template baseline for primer optimization and computational correction. Per the source publication's procedure: Reads were annotated to V, D and J genes according to IMGT and were analyzed with immunoSEQ Analyzer, with only productive sequences retained. Clonality was calculated as one minus the Shannon entropy normalized by log2 of the number of productive unique sequences. Public and private clones were assessed among the 100 most prevalent clones of each patient and control. Clones were defined as Susac-specific when absent from the healthy and MS cohorts, from about a thousand published viral clones and from other ImmuneACCESS disease sequences. TCRdb reprocessing: public reads trimmed at Q25 with fastp, clones called with MiXCR, in-frame beta chains kept. One record per CDR3 amino acid sequence lists the most common genes and DNA. In this record, the V and J calls reflect TCRdb's handling and not the investigators' own analysis. The sample table lists fewer than 250,000 distinct CDR3 sequences, around 93% of them with a count of one. 0.095% to 0.12% of the sample comes from the top ten.

Peripheral blood CD8+ and CD4+ T cells from healthy donors, Susac syndrome patients and multiple sclerosis patients were profiled by high-throughput TCR beta sequencing. The healthy donors served as controls matched for age and sex. CD8+ TEMRA cells were enriched by FACS, while bulk CD8+ and CD4+ T cells were purified by magnetic negative isolation. Blood was drawn into EDTA tubes, processed within 24 hours, and PBMCs were isolated by density gradient centrifugation. PBMCs intended for TCR sequencing were cryopreserved in liquid nitrogen and thawed later in a water bath at 37 degrees C. The sorted or isolated CD4+, CD8+ and CD8+ TEMRA cells reached a purity of at least 90%. The junction carries 18 bases between V and J, which are trimmed by 3 bases and 1 base respectively. CDR1 and CDR2 are read off the germline V gene (reference sequence) as SEHNR and FQNEAQ. The CDR3, from cysteine to phenylalanine, totals 17 residues. Just CDR3 DNA is preserved here, 51 bases in frame from base 1.

The research as a whole found: The number of individuals in the TCR sequencing and HLA analysis was recognized as being relatively small.

The TCR sequence derives from a human donor in good health. The sample taken for sequencing was CD4+ T cells from PBMCs. Here the chain combines TRBV7-9 and TRBJ1-1; the D segment cannot be called with confidence. The base sequence is TGTGCCAGCAGCTTGATGGTCGGGATGGGCCGGAACACTGAAGCTTTCTTT. It translates to CASSLMVGMGRNTEAFF.